Listed here are 26 T cell receptor beta chains from one sample, sequenced in a study of blood T cell repertoires in COVID-19. Sequenced by immunoSEQ multiplex PCR; TCRdb stores in-frame clones only, minus some. The sample yields about 260,000 clones, around 90% seen once. The specimen sequenced was PBMCs or T cells enriched from blood (not recorded which). The receptors shown here come from a middle-aged man who had been exposed to COVID-19.

This clone was seen a handful of times. The chain recombines TRBV5-1 with TRBJ1-4, with 7 bases that match TRBD1. The CDR3 runs to 15 residues. The ends lost 2 bases at V and 5 bases at J; junction bases unmatched: 6. From germline, CDR1 is SGHRS and CDR2 YFSETQ. The CDR3 loop reads CASSFTGVGNEKLFF. CDR3 coding DNA: TGCGCCAGCAGCTTCACAGGGGTCGGGAATGAAAAACTGTTTTTT. The full variable domain, in which reference TRBV5-1 and TRBJ1-4 provide the parts outside the CDR3, is KAGVTQTPRYLIKTRGQQVTLSCSPISGHRSVSWYQQTPGQGLQFLFEYFSETQRNKGNFPGRFSGRQFSNSRSEMNVSTLELGDSALYLCASSFTGVGNEKLFFGSGTQLSVL.

This chain joins TRBV19 and TRBJ2-7, with 9 bases that match TRBD1. The CDR3 is 15 amino acids. V shed 6 bases, J shed 4 bases, and the junction held 10 bases outside the gene matches. Germline V gives CDR1 LNHDA, CDR2 SQIVND (reference sequence). The chain's CDR3 is CASSLDRGGLYEQYF. DNA for the CDR3: TGTGCCAGTAGCCTCGACAGGGGGGGCCTTTACGAGCAGTACTTC.

This clone was seen a few times. The chain recombines TRBV5-1 with TRBJ1-4; weak D call: TRBD1 (5 bases). Trimming cost V 4 bases and J 7 bases, with 26 bases left between them. The CDR3 spans 18 residues. Germline lookup yields CDR1 SGHRS and CDR2 YFSETQ. The CDR3 is CASSIDSQTATRGEKLFF. The CDR3 nucleotides are TGCGCCAGCAGCATAGATTCCCAGACAGCCACACGCGGTGAAAAACTGTTTTTT.

The genes are TRBV4-1 and TRBJ1-2, with 7 bases identical to TRBD1. This CDR3 is built from 15 residues. The V and J ends lost 0 bases and 3 bases, in that order; junction bases with no gene match: 4. Germline values: CDR1 MGHRA, CDR2 YSYEKL. The CDR3 nucleotides read TGCGCCAGCAGCCAAGAGATTGGGACAGACTATGGCTACACCTTC. Encoded protein: CASSQEIGTDYGYTF.

The chain combines TRBV14 with TRBJ1-1; D not resolved. CDR3 size: 11 residues. Germline V CDR1 and CDR2: SGHDN, FVKESK. The germline V and J ends were trimmed by 4 bases and 9 bases, with 9 bases remaining between them. CDR3 protein: CASSLGLKAFF. The CDR3 DNA reads as TGTGCCAGCAGCCTTGGACTTAAAGCTTTCTTT. Drawing the rest from reference TRBV14 and TRBJ1-1, the complete variable domain is EAGVTQFPSHSVIEKGQTVTLRCDPISGHDNLYWYRRVMGKEIKFLLHFVKESKQDESGMPNNRFLAERTGGTYSTLKVQPAELEDSGVYFCASSLGLKAFFGQGTRLTVV.

The chain combines TRBV10-2 with TRBJ1-5, with D unclear. The CDR3 is 13 residues long. Per the germline V gene, CDR1 is WSHSY and CDR2 is SAAADI. Trimming shortened V by 2 bases and J by 7 bases, and 9 bases separated the two germline ends. The CDR3 reads CASSEVESQPQHF. In DNA form, the CDR3 reads TGCGCCAGCAGTGAGGTGGAGAGCCAGCCCCAGCATTTT.

Here the CDR3 DNA reads TGCAGCGTAGGGGAACGAGCCTACGAGCAGTACTTC. Residues: CSVGERAYEQYF. The chain couples TRBV29-1 to TRBJ2-7; D is perhaps TRBD1 (5 bases). Trimming shortened V by 6 bases and J by 2 bases, and 11 bases separated the two germline ends. Germline V CDR1 and CDR2: SQVTM, ANQGSEA. The length of the CDR3 is 12 residues.

The V call is TRBV10-1, the J call TRBJ2-2; 8 bases line up with TRBD1. Per germline, CDR1 WNHNN and CDR2 SYGVQD (reference sequence). The CDR3 has 15 residues. After removal of 2 bases from V and 5 bases from J, the junction contained 4 bases not matched to a gene. The CDR3 DNA sequence: TGCGCCAGCAGTGAGCAGGACAGGGAAACCGGGGAGCTGTTTTTT. It is translated as CASSEQDRETGELFF.

This clone has ten or more counts. The chain is built from TRBV5-5 and TRBJ1-5, with D unresolved. The CDR3 contains 16 residues. With 0 bases removed from V and 5 bases from J, the gap between germline ends came to 15 bases. Looked up from germline, CDR1 is SGHKS and CDR2 is YYEKEE (reference sequence). The CDR3 reads CASSLEATLDDQPQHF. The CDR3 DNA reads as TGTGCCAGCAGCTTGGAAGCGACCCTAGACGATCAGCCCCAGCATTTT. Drawing the rest from reference TRBV5-5 and TRBJ1-5, the complete variable domain is DAGVTQSPTHLIKTRGQQVTLRCSPISGHKSVSWYQQVLGQGPQFIFQYYEKEERGRGNFPDRFSARQFPNYSSELNVNALLLGDSALYLCASSLEATLDDQPQHFGDGTRLSIL.

This clone was detected only a few times. CDR3 loop: CAISAAQDRVFTDTQYF. The DNA of the CDR3 is TGTGCCATCAGTGCTGCCCAGGACAGGGTCTTCACAGATACGCAGTATTTT. The chain links TRBV10-3 to TRBJ2-3; TRBD1 aligns across 8 bases. CDR1 and CDR2 (germline): ENHRY, SYGVKD. J gave up 2 bases and V 4 bases, and 11 bases lay outside the gene matches. This CDR3 is 17 amino acids long.

The chain carries TRBV5-1 and TRBJ2-3; 8 bases match TRBD2. The V segment lost 1 base and the J segment 5 bases; nucleotides outside the gene matches: 12. The CDR3 is 17 amino acids. CDR1 SGHRS and CDR2 YFSETQ come from the germline V gene. The DNA for the CDR3 is TGCGCCAGCAGCTTGAATTGGCGAGCGGGAGTCGAAGATACGCAGTATTTT. Protein product: CASSLNWRAGVEDTQYF.

The chain is built from TRBV28 and TRBJ1-6; TRBD1 agrees at 7 bases. Trimming cost V 8 bases and J 4 bases; bases outside gene matches: 11. CDR3 length: 16 residues. The germline CDR1 and CDR2 sequences are MDHEN and SYDVKM. The CDR3 spells CASRLTGEGYNSPLHF. CDR3 DNA: TGTGCCAGCCGACTAACAGGGGAAGGATATAATTCACCCCTCCACTTT.

This chain joins TRBV7-3 and TRBJ2-3; 8 nucleotides agree with TRBD1. J was trimmed by 0 bases and V by 7 bases; bases with no gene match: 3. The CDR3 is 14 amino acids. CDR1 SGHTA and CDR2 FQGTGA come from the germline V gene. The CDR3, as DNA: TGTGCCAGCAAAACAGGGGGAAGCACAGATACGCAGTATTTT. Translated, it gives CASKTGGSTDTQYF.

The V and J genes are TRBV14 and TRBJ2-3, with D maybe TRBD2 (5 bases). This CDR3 comprises 15 residues. CDR1 is SGHDN and CDR2 is FVKESK in the germline V gene. The ends were cut back, 4 bases at V and 4 bases at J, with 15 bases in the middle. The CDR3 DNA reads as TGTGCCAGCAGCCGCGCTAGCCCAAGGGCAGATACGCAGTATTTT. It yields the protein CASSRASPRADTQYF.

This chain connects TRBV30 to TRBJ2-7; 9 bases map to TRBD1. The CDR3 is 13 amino acids. Germline CDR1 GTSNPN, CDR2 SVGIG (reference sequence). V dropped 5 bases and J dropped 6; count of bases not matched to a gene: 8. The CDR3 protein is CAWGTGSRGEQYF. CDR3 coding DNA: TGTGCCTGGGGGACAGGGTCTCGGGGCGAGCAGTACTTC. The full variable domain, with the rest looked up from reference TRBV30 and TRBJ2-7, is SQTIHQWPATLVQPVGSPLSLECTVEGTSNPNLYWYRQAAGRGLQLLFYSVGIGQISSEVPQNLSASRPQDRQFILSSKKLLLSDSGFYLCAWGTGSRGEQYFGPGTRLTVT.

This rearrangement joins TRBV19 to TRBJ2-2; 9 bases align to TRBD2. The J segment lost 4 bases and the V segment lost 4 bases, leaving 22 bases of the junction unmatched. This CDR3 has 21 residues. Germline CDR1 LNHDA, CDR2 SQIVND (reference sequence). The CDR3 nucleotides are TGTGCCAGTAGTACGACGACTCCGGCTAGCGGGGTATCGGTACCCACCGGGGAGCTGTTTTTT. It yields the protein CASSTTTPASGVSVPTGELFF.

This clone appeared a single time. This chain joins TRBV18 and TRBJ1-1; 8 bases match TRBD1. The V segment lost 2 bases and the J segment 11 bases; nucleotides outside the gene matches: 10. Germline loops: CDR1 KGHSH, CDR2 LQKENI. This CDR3 is 14 amino acids long. CDR3 sequence: CASSPLGQGAFAFF. DNA of the CDR3: TGTGCCAGCTCACCATTAGGTCAGGGGGCGTTTGCTTTCTTT.

The V gene is TRBV6-5, the J gene TRBJ1-2; D possibly corresponds to TRBD1 (6 bases). V lost 6 bases to trimming and J lost 1 base, with 9 bases between them. CDR3 length: 13 residues. Germline V gives CDR1 MNHEY, CDR2 SVGAGI. CDR3 sequence reads: CASRSRGNYGYTF. The CDR3 coding sequence is TGTGCCAGCAGGTCCAGGGGTAACTATGGCTACACCTTC.

J is TRBJ2-1 and V is TRBV2; D is ambiguous. V lost 6 bases to trimming and J lost 5 bases, with 17 bases between them. CDR1 is SNHLY and CDR2 is FYNNEI in the germline V gene. The CDR3 length is 15 residues. The CDR3 loop reads CASSALEIVDNEQFF. DNA of the CDR3: TGTGCCAGCAGCGCGCTAGAAATCGTCGACAATGAGCAGTTCTTC.

This clone appeared once. The CDR3 DNA follows: TGTGCCACCTCAGAGGATAGCAATCAGCCCCAGCATTTT. The encoded protein is CATSEDSNQPQHF. The chain combines TRBV28 with TRBJ1-5, with no clear D. CDR3 length: 13 residues. The V gene's germline CDR1 is MDHEN and CDR2 SYDVKM. Trimming cost V 10 bases and J 0 bases, with 10 bases left between them. Combining the CDR3 with reference TRBV28 and TRBJ1-5 gives the whole variable domain DVKVTQSSRYLVKRTGEKVFLECVQDMDHENMFWYRQDPGLGLRLIYFSYDVKMKEKGDIPEGYSVSREKKERFSLILESASTNQTSMYLCATSEDSNQPQHFGDGTRLSIL.

This chain connects TRBV10-3 to TRBJ2-1; tentatively, D is TRBD2 (6 bases). The CDR3 covers 15 residues. The germline V gene has CDR1 ENHRY and CDR2 SYGVKD. V was pared by 10 bases and J by 5 bases, with 21 bases between. The CDR3 nucleotides are TGTGCCACCACCCCCCAGACTAGATTGAACAATGAGCAGTTCTTC. Translation gives CATTPQTRLNNEQFF.

The rearrangement joins TRBV9 to TRBJ2-2; perhaps TRBD2 as D (6 bases). V gave up 4 bases and J gave up 4 bases, with 8 bases separating them. This CDR3 is 13 amino acids long. Per the germline V gene, CDR1 is SGDLS and CDR2 is YYNGEE. Here the CDR3 reads CASSPSATGELFF. Here the CDR3 DNA reads TGTGCCAGCAGCCCTAGCGCCACCGGGGAGCTGTTTTTT.

The V gene is TRBV30, the J gene TRBJ2-1; possibly TRBD2 for D (5 bases). The V end was cut by 0 bases, the J end by 2 bases, with 11 bases between. CDR1 GTSNPN and CDR2 SVGIG come from the germline V gene (reference sequence). This CDR3 is built from 15 residues. The CDR3 nucleotides read TGTGCCTGGAGTGTCGGCGGGTACCCCTACAATGAGCAGTTCTTC. Translating gives CAWSVGGYPYNEQFF.

This chain uses TRBV7-9 with TRBJ1-1; 7 positions match TRBD1. CDR3 length equals 14 residues. With V trimmed by 6 bases and J by 4 bases, 8 bases remained unmatched. Germline CDR1 SEHNR, CDR2 FQNEAQ (reference sequence). In DNA form, the CDR3 reads TGTGCCAGCAGGGGCGACAGGGAAGGCACTGAAGCTTTCTTT. It encodes CASRGDREGTEAFF.

CDR3 sequence reads: CASSRTGGHEQYF. CDR3 nucleotide sequence: TGTGCCAGCAGCCGGACAGGGGGCCACGAGCAGTACTTC. The V gene is TRBV28, the J gene TRBJ2-7, with 11 bases aligning to TRBD1. This CDR3 has 13 residues. The trim removed 6 bases at V and 5 bases at J, leaving 3 bases unmatched. Per the germline V gene, CDR1 is MDHEN and CDR2 is SYDVKM.

The rearrangement links TRBV5-1 to TRBJ2-5, with a weak D call TRBD2 (5 bases). The ends were cut back, 0 bases at V and 7 bases at J, with 13 bases in the middle. CDR3 length: 14 residues. Per the germline V gene, CDR1 is SGHRS and CDR2 is YFSETQ. The CDR3 reads CASSLADSSRTQYF. CDR3 bases: TGCGCCAGCAGCTTGGCGGACTCTAGCAGGACCCAGTACTTC.